This TCR beta chain was sequenced in a study of CD8 T cells in Susac syndrome. CDR3 length: 18 amino acids. From germline, CDR1 is MGHRA and CDR2 YSYEKL. The V and J ends lost 2 bases and 7 bases respectively, with 27 bases between them. As judged by recently defined diagnostic criteria, patients with Susac syndrome had definite or probable disease. The RNA input was about 0.5 to 1 ug, and it was reverse transcribed with random hexamers. TCRdb fed the immunoSEQ multiplex PCR reads into MiXCR, producing one record per CDR3 protein. The sample carries some 200,000 distinct CDR3 sequences, 85% to 95% recorded once.

Sequencing input: CD8+ T cells from PBMCs. The receptor comes from a human donor with Susac syndrome. The chain employs TRBV4-1 and TRBJ2-7; D perhaps matches TRBD1 (5 bases). CDR3 bases: TGCGCCAGCAGCCAAATAGGCCAAGGGGCAGGGCCCCGTGTGGAGCAGTACTTC. Residues: CASSQIGQGAGPRVEQYF.